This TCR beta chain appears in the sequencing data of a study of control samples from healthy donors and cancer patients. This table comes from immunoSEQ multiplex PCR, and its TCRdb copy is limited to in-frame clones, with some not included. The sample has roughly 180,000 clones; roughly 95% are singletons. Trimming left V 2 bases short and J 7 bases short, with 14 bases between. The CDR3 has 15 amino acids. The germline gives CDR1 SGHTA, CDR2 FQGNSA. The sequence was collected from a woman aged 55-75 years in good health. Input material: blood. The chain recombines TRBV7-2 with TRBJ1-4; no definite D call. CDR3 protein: CASSLFGQMSEKLFF. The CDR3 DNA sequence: TGTGCCAGCAGCTTATTTGGGCAGATGAGTGAAAAACTGTTTTTT.